The 25 T cell receptor beta chains listed next were all sequenced from one sample in a study of beta chain features in type 1 diabetes. The study reverse transcribed the entire isolated RNA, so it sequenced expressed TCRB transcripts. Only in-frame clones appear in the TCRdb table, and some are missing; sequencing was by immunoSEQ multiplex PCR. Among roughly 350,000 clones, over 8.5% were seen once, and the ten largest hold roughly 0.54%. Their antigens are not known. Study observations and caveats: TCRB CDR3s from Type 1 diabetes patients were moderately but significantly shorter in all four CD4+ subsets.

Sequenced: central memory CD4+ T cells from blood. These receptors came from a man younger than 40 with type 1 diabetes.

The chain joins TRBV11-2 to TRBJ2-5; possible D gene TRBD2, 6 bases. With 3 bases removed from V and 4 bases from J, the gap between germline ends came to 9 bases. Germline V gene sequence: CDR1 SGHAT, CDR2 FQNNGV. The CDR3 runs 13 residues. In DNA form, the CDR3 reads TGTGCCAGCAGCTTGGGGGGAGGAGAGACCCAGTACTTC. It is translated as CASSLGGGETQYF. Full variable domain (remainder filled in from reference TRBV11-2 and TRBJ2-5): EAGVAQSPRYKIIEKRQSVAFWCNPISGHATLYWYQQILGQGPKLLIQFQNNGVVDDSQLPKDRFSAERLKGVDSTLKIQPAKLEDSAVYLCASSLGGGETQYFGPGTRLLVL.

This clone was recorded a few times. This chain joins TRBV11-3 and TRBJ2-1; D possibly corresponds to TRBD2 (6 bases). Trimming left V 4 bases short and J 7 bases short, with 23 bases between. Germline V gene lookup returns CDR1 SGHNT and CDR2 YENEEA. The CDR3 has 17 amino acids. The CDR3: CASSSLFLREKGNEQFF. CDR3 DNA sequence: TGTGCCAGCAGCTCCTTATTCCTCCGGGAGAAGGGGAATGAGCAGTTCTTC.

This clone was observed a handful of times. The chain has TRBV30 and TRBJ2-5, with D tentatively TRBD2 (6 bases). Deletions cut 5 bases from V and 7 bases from J, with 14 bases between. The CDR3 is made up of 12 amino acids. Germline-derived CDR1 and CDR2 are GTSNPN and SVGIG (reference sequence). DNA of the CDR3: TGTGCCTGGTTTAGCGGTTGGGGGACCCAGTACTTC. Its protein is CAWFSGWGTQYF. The full variable domain, with the rest looked up from reference TRBV30 and TRBJ2-5, is SQTIHQWPATLVQPVGSPLSLECTVEGTSNPNLYWYRQAAGRGLQLLFYSVGIGQISSEVPQNLSASRPQDRQFILSSKKLLLSDSGFYLCAWFSGWGTQYFGPGTRLLVL.

In its sample, this clone was seen a few times. V gene TRBV29-1 combines with J gene TRBJ1-4; tentative D call: TRBD1 (5 bases). The V end was cut by 1 base, the J end by 15 bases, with 27 bases between. Looked up from germline, CDR1 is SQVTM and CDR2 is ANQGSEA. CDR3 length: 16 amino acids. The CDR3 here is CSVEVDNRQSQELVFF. The DNA of the CDR3 is TGCAGCGTTGAAGTGGATAACAGACAGTCCCAAGAATTGGTGTTTTTT.

The J gene is TRBJ1-3, the V gene TRBV9, with D perhaps matching TRBD1 (6 bases). Per the germline V gene, CDR1 is SGDLS and CDR2 is YYNGEE. V lost 3 bases and J lost 4, with 11 bases in between. The CDR3 covers 14 residues. The CDR3 reads CASSGGHAGNTIYF. For the CDR3, the DNA is TGTGCCAGCAGCGGGGGACACGCAGGAAACACCATATATTTT.

Only a few counts were recorded for this clone. The chain recombines TRBV30 with TRBJ1-1; D remains unclear. Germline CDR1 is GTSNPN and CDR2 is SVGIG (reference sequence). Trimming removed 1 base at V and 1 base at J, with 4 bases between. The CDR3 has 12 residues. The CDR3 region has the DNA TGTGCCTGGAGTGCGGCGAACACTGAAGCTTTCTTT. Encoded protein: CAWSAANTEAFF.

This rearrangement joins TRBV5-1 to TRBJ2-3, with 7 bases that match TRBD2. Germline CDR1 is SGHRS and CDR2 is YFSETQ. The CDR3 spans 16 residues. With V trimmed by 2 bases and J by 0 bases, 6 bases remained unmatched. The CDR3 nucleotides are TGCGCCAGCAGCTTAGGACTAGTTGGTAGCACAGATACGCAGTATTTT. Its protein is CASSLGLVGSTDTQYF.

This clone was counted only a few times. This chain links TRBV6-6 with TRBJ2-1, with unresolved D. Germline CDR1 reads MNHNY; CDR2 reads SVGAGI (reference sequence). The CDR3 is made up of 15 amino acids. The V and J ends lost 6 bases and 4 bases respectively, with 16 bases between them. CDR3 in DNA: TGTGCCAGCAGCCCTAGACCGACTGAATACAATGAGCAGTTCTTC. This sequence encodes CASSPRPTEYNEQFF.

The V gene is TRBV10-3, the J gene TRBJ1-2, with D unclear. Germline V gene data show CDR1 as ENHRY and CDR2 as SYGVKD. With 4 bases removed from V and 4 bases from J, the gap between germline ends came to 13 bases. The CDR3 is 14 amino acids. CDR3 in amino acids: CAISGRASGYGYTF. The DNA for the CDR3 is TGTGCCATCAGTGGTAGGGCATCCGGCTATGGCTACACCTTC.

CDR3: CASSGRNEKLFF. The CDR3 nucleotides read TGTGCCAGCAGCGGGAGAAATGAAAAACTGTTTTTT. The chain carries TRBV6-5 and TRBJ1-4; D remains unclear. The CDR3 loop spans 12 amino acids. The germline V and J ends were trimmed by 6 bases and 5 bases, with 7 bases remaining between them. In germline, CDR1 is MNHEY, CDR2 SVGAGI.

There are many counts of this clone. The chain has TRBV29-1 and TRBJ2-7, with TRBD1 identical over 11 bases. The V gene's germline CDR1 is SQVTM and CDR2 ANQGSEA. This CDR3 is 13 amino acids long. Trimming at V came to 7 bases and at J to 4 bases, leaving 6 bases not matched to a gene. The CDR3, as DNA: TGCAGCGCCAGGACAGGGGGCGGGTACGAGCAGTACTTC. Protein product: CSARTGGGYEQYF.

This clone has only a few counts. CDR3 in DNA: TGTGCCAGCAGCGTCGGCTATACAGCCGGGGAGCTGTTTTTT. This gives the protein CASSVGYTAGELFF. The chain is built from TRBV9 and TRBJ2-2; no clear D gene. The length of the CDR3 is 14 residues. V dropped 2 bases and J dropped 6 bases, with 11 bases sitting between them. From germline, CDR1 is SGDLS and CDR2 YYNGEE. Full variable domain (missing parts from reference TRBV9 and TRBJ2-2): DSGVTQTPKHLITATGQRVTLRCSPRSGDLSVYWYQQSLDQGLQFLIQYYNGEERAKGNILERFSAQQFPDLHSELNLSSLELGDSALYFCASSVGYTAGELFFGEGSRLTVL.

This clone was counted between two and nine times. This chain joins TRBV29-1 and TRBJ1-2; tentative D call: TRBD1 (5 bases). V gave up 0 bases and J gave up 4 bases, with 9 bases separating them. The CDR3 is made up of 13 amino acids. CDR1 is SQVTM and CDR2 is ANQGSEA in the germline V gene. CDR3 DNA sequence: TGCAGCGTTGAAGATTGGCAGGGCTATGGCTACACCTTC. Protein product: CSVEDWQGYGYTF. The variable domain in full, with the rest retrieved from reference TRBV29-1 and TRBJ1-2, is SAVISQKPSRDICQRGTSLTIQCQVDSQVTMMFWYRQQPGQSLTLIATANQGSEATYESGFVIDKFPISRPNLTFSTLTVSNMSPEDSSIYLCSVEDWQGYGYTFGSGTRLTVV.

This clone came up a few times. V is TRBV29-1 and J is TRBJ2-5, with 7 bases lining up with TRBD1. The CDR3 covers 13 residues. V shed 4 bases, J shed 7 bases, and the junction held 9 bases outside the gene matches. Germline V CDR1 and CDR2: SQVTM, ANQGSEA. CDR3 amino acids: CSVGTGDSVTQYF. CDR3 in DNA: TGCAGCGTTGGTACAGGGGATTCGGTGACCCAGTACTTC.

This clone was seen a few times. The chain couples TRBV28 to TRBJ2-7, with TRBD1 identical over 8 bases. Germline V gives CDR1 MDHEN, CDR2 SYDVKM. CDR3 size: 12 residues. The V segment lost 9 bases and the J segment 4 bases; nucleotides outside the gene matches: 5. The CDR3 region has the DNA TGTGCCAGTTTACAGGGGGAATACGAGCAGTACTTC. This translates into CASLQGEYEQYF.

V is TRBV5-1 and J is TRBJ2-5; D is possibly TRBD1 or TRBD2 (5 bases each). CDR3 length: 14 residues. V lost 4 bases to trimming and J lost 2 bases, with 12 bases between them. Germline loops: CDR1 SGHRS, CDR2 YFSETQ. The CDR3 spells CASSVGTRQETQYF. As DNA, the CDR3 is TGCGCCAGCAGCGTCGGGACGCGTCAAGAGACCCAGTACTTC. The complete variable domain, with remaining parts taken from reference TRBV5-1 and TRBJ2-5, reads KAGVTQTPRYLIKTRGQQVTLSCSPISGHRSVSWYQQTPGQGLQFLFEYFSETQRNKGNFPGRFSGRQFSNSRSEMNVSTLELGDSALYLCASSVGTRQETQYFGPGTRLLVL.

The chain links TRBV2 to TRBJ1-5; 11 bases fit TRBD1. In germline, CDR1 is SNHLY, CDR2 FYNNEI. J lost 1 base, V lost 6 bases, and 11 bases had no gene match. The CDR3 loop spans 18 amino acids. CDR3 in DNA: TGTGCCAGCAGCGCCCCCGGGACAGGGGGTCAAAGCAATCAGCCCCAGCATTTT. It codes for CASSAPGTGGQSNQPQHF.

The table lists this clone with many counts. The rearrangement links TRBV4-2 to TRBJ2-7; 7 nucleotides match TRBD1. V was pared by 6 bases and J by 0 bases, with 8 bases of the junction left unmatched. Germline CDR1 reads LGHNA; CDR2 reads YNFKEQ. The CDR3 is 15 amino acids. CDR3 sequence (DNA): TGTGCCAGCAGATGGGACAGCCTTACCTCCTACGAGCAGTACTTC. Protein product: CASRWDSLTSYEQYF.

This clone was picked up a small number of times. The V and J genes are TRBV19 and TRBJ1-4, with a possible D match to TRBD1 (5 bases). Germline V gene data show CDR1 as LNHDA and CDR2 as SQIVND (reference sequence). The CDR3 covers 13 residues. Trimming took off 4 bases at V and 2 bases at J, with 5 bases between the two ends. In DNA form, the CDR3 reads TGTGCCAGTAGTAGGGACACTAATGAAAAACTGTTTTTT. This sequence encodes CASSRDTNEKLFF. Full variable domain (rest looked up from reference TRBV19 and TRBJ1-4): DGGITQSPKYLFRKEGQNVTLSCEQNLNHDAMYWYRQDPGQGLRLIYYSQIVNDFQKGDIAEGYSVSREKKESFPLTVTSAQKNPTAFYLCASSRDTNEKLFFGSGTQLSVL.

This clone showed up just a few times. It may be a read error: a sequence one base away is much more abundant. V and J are TRBV28 and TRBJ2-7; the D is unclear. V gave up 4 bases and J gave up 0 bases, with 4 bases separating them. Germline V gene sequence: CDR1 MDHEN, CDR2 SYDVKM. The CDR3 runs 12 residues. The CDR3 DNA is TGTGCCAGCAGTTGGGGCTCCTACGAGCAGTACTTC. This encodes CASSWGSYEQYF.

This clone occurred a few times. The CDR3 coding sequence is TGTGCCAGCAGTTACGGTGGGGGTGGAAGAGAAAAACTGTTTTTT. Its protein is CASSYGGGGREKLFF. V gene TRBV6-5 combines with J gene TRBJ1-4; the D gene is possibly TRBD1 (5 bases). With 2 bases removed from V and 8 bases from J, the gap between germline ends came to 15 bases. The CDR3 contains 15 residues. Germline values: CDR1 MNHEY, CDR2 SVGAGI.

The V gene is TRBV28, the J gene TRBJ2-2; D is undetermined. This CDR3 region has 13 residues. Germline lookup yields CDR1 MDHEN and CDR2 SYDVKM. Trimming left V 3 bases short and J 3 bases short, with 5 bases between. The CDR3 here is CASSLAYTGELFF. In DNA, the CDR3 is TGTGCCAGCAGTTTGGCTTACACCGGGGAGCTGTTTTTT.

This clone has a handful of counts. The V and J genes are TRBV7-9 and TRBJ2-1, with TRBD1 as a possible D gene (5 bases). CDR1 is SEHNR and CDR2 is FQNEAQ in the germline V gene (reference sequence). CDR3 size: 11 residues. V was clipped by 1 base and J by 10 bases, with 5 bases between them. CDR3 coding DNA: TGTGCCAGCAGCTTAGGGGGCGAGCAGTTCTTC. It yields the protein CASSLGGEQFF.

The chain has TRBV28 and TRBJ1-1; 8 bases align to TRBD1. Germline lookup yields CDR1 MDHEN and CDR2 SYDVKM. After removal of 7 bases from V and 7 bases from J, the junction contained 5 bases not matched to a gene. The CDR3 runs 12 residues. The CDR3 DNA sequence: TGTGCCAGCACAGGGGGCCCGGGTGAAGCTTTCTTT. It specifies CASTGGPGEAFF.

The chain employs TRBV5-5 and TRBJ2-7; no definite D call. The germline V gene has CDR1 SGHKS and CDR2 YYEKEE (reference sequence). V gave up 4 bases and J gave up 7 bases, with 9 bases separating them. The CDR3 runs to 11 residues. DNA of the CDR3: TGTGCCAGCAGCCTTCGGGCAGAGCAGTACTTC. It encodes CASSLRAEQYF. The full variable domain, with the rest looked up from reference TRBV5-5 and TRBJ2-7, is DAGVTQSPTHLIKTRGQQVTLRCSPISGHKSVSWYQQVLGQGPQFIFQYYEKEERGRGNFPDRFSARQFPNYSSELNVNALLLGDSALYLCASSLRAEQYFGPGTRLTVT.